The sequence of this T cell receptor (beta chain) was determined in a study of shared clonotypes between healthy human individuals. Study-wide points: Larger richness was generally estimated for naive than memory subsets. Lower generation probabilities were found for non-shared clonotypes than for those shared by all four donors. Several donors showed sharing of about 5.5% of naive CD4 clonotypes.

Trimming pared 2 bases from V and 4 bases from J, leaving 11 bases between. Germline V gene sequence: CDR1 MGHRA, CDR2 YSYEKL. This CDR3 contains 15 residues. Naive CD8 cells lacked CD45RO and underwent positive selection for CCR7, leaving out terminally differentiated effector memory CD45RA+ cells. Worth noting for this clone: Its antigen is not known.

Template for every sorted-subset replicate PCR totaled 150 to 250 ng DNA, roughly 30,000 T cell genomes. The method was immunoSEQ multiplex PCR; TCRdb's version includes in-frame clones alone and lacks a portion of them. Of around 1,900,000 clones listed, 85% to 95% are singletons. The specimen sequenced was naive CD8+ T cells from PBMCs. The chain combines TRBV4-1 with TRBJ2-2; tentative D call: TRBD2 (5 bases). The origin of this receptor is a young man in good health. Some clones in this sample may be carry-over from other donors' samples. The CDR3 region is CASSQPGVTTGELFF. For the CDR3, the DNA is TGCGCCAGCAGCCAACCCGGGGTTACCACCGGGGAGCTGTTTTTT.